Following are 27 T cell receptor beta chains from one sample sequenced in a study of cytomegalovirus exposure and HLA in healthy donors. The PCR contained 60 Vbeta and 13 Jbeta primers. Produced via immunoSEQ multiplex PCR; TCRdb's table is partial and in-frame only. The table includes 70,000 to 95,000 clones, roughly 80% detected once. Sequencing used PBMCs. These receptors were taken from a male donor in good health and CMV-seronegative.

This chain links TRBV5-5 with TRBJ1-2, with 7 bases matching TRBD1. V lost 0 bases and J lost 3; bases outside the gene matches: 20. Germline V lookup: CDR1 SGHKS, CDR2 YYEKEE (reference sequence). The CDR3 length is 20 residues. CDR3 amino acids: CASSLGDRVGYPSDYYGYTF. The CDR3 DNA sequence: TGTGCCAGCAGCTTGGGCGACAGGGTTGGCTACCCTTCCGACTACTATGGCTACACCTTC.

A word on this clone: The sample contains more than one DNA sequence encoding this CDR3. This chain joins TRBV5-6 and TRBJ2-7, with 10 bases aligning to TRBD2. There are 16 residues in the CDR3. J lost 2 bases, V lost 0 bases, and 5 bases had no gene match. Germline-derived CDR1 and CDR2 are SGHDT and YYEEEE. As DNA, the CDR3 is TGTGCCAGCAGCTTGGCGGGAGGGACTAGCGCCTACGAGCAGTACTTC. This translates into CASSLAGGTSAYEQYF.

The gene calls are TRBV6-5 and TRBJ2-7; 8 nucleotides match TRBD2. With V trimmed by 2 bases and J by 4 bases, 7 bases remained unmatched. The germline CDR1 and CDR2 sequences are MNHEY and SVGAGI. The CDR3 is 15 residues long. CDR3 in amino acids: CASSYVQGLGYEQYF. The CDR3 DNA follows: TGTGCCAGCAGTTACGTTCAGGGACTAGGATACGAGCAGTACTTC.

This chain links TRBV7-3 with TRBJ1-1, with a weak D call TRBD1 (6 bases). Germline V gene lookup returns CDR1 SGHTA and CDR2 FQGTGA. CDR3 length: 13 amino acids. The V gene lost 6 bases and the J gene lost 1 base, with 9 bases spanning the gap. The CDR3 is CASSGQPNTEAFF. For the CDR3, the DNA is TGTGCCAGCAGTGGACAGCCGAACACTGAAGCTTTCTTT.

As DNA, the CDR3 is TGTGCCAGCCACGGACAGGGAGGTCAGCCCCAGCATTTT. It yields the protein CASHGQGGQPQHF. V and J are TRBV10-3 and TRBJ1-5; TRBD1 aligns across 8 bases. V lost 10 bases, J lost 6 bases, and 8 bases stayed unmatched. The germline V gene encodes CDR1 ENHRY and CDR2 SYGVKD. CDR3 length equals 13 residues.

The J gene is TRBJ1-3, the V gene TRBV7-9; no clear D gene. Between the trimmed V and J ends, which lost 5 bases and 0 bases, there was a span of 14 bases. The CDR3 loop spans 16 amino acids. Per germline, CDR1 SEHNR and CDR2 FQNEAQ (reference sequence). CDR3 region: CASSTPAASSGNTIYF. CDR3 DNA sequence: TGTGCCAGCAGCACCCCGGCGGCGAGCTCTGGAAACACCATATATTTT.

In the case of this clone: The same CDR3 can be traced to other DNA sequences in this sample. This CDR3 reads CASSPGTAQETQYF. CDR3 bases: TGTGCCAGCTCACCCGGGACAGCTCAAGAGACCCAGTACTTC. V and J are TRBV18 and TRBJ2-5; 7 bases map to TRBD1. V lost 3 bases, J lost 2 bases, and 3 bases stayed unmatched. CDR1 KGHSH and CDR2 LQKENI come from the germline V gene. There are 14 residues in the CDR3.

The V gene is TRBV29-1, the J gene TRBJ2-7, with TRBD1 identical over 9 bases. V dropped 6 bases and J dropped 3; count of bases not matched to a gene: 6. Germline values: CDR1 SQVTM, CDR2 ANQGSEA. This CDR3 has 13 residues. The CDR3: CSVGTGLNYEQYF. DNA for the CDR3: TGCAGCGTGGGGACAGGGTTGAACTACGAGCAGTACTTC.

This clone was recorded once. Here the CDR3 reads CASSLGLAGNTGELFF. DNA for the CDR3: TGTGCCAGCAGCTTGGGACTAGCGGGAAACACCGGGGAGCTGTTTTTT. V usage is TRBV5-4 and J usage is TRBJ2-2; the match to TRBD2 covers 11 bases. V shed 0 bases and J 2 bases; nucleotides not matched to a gene: 0. The germline V gene has CDR1 SGHNT and CDR2 YYREEE (reference sequence). There are 16 residues in the CDR3.

The chain combines TRBV5-5 with TRBJ1-5, with D perhaps matching TRBD1 (6 bases). V was trimmed by 0 bases and J by 4 bases, leaving 11 bases between them. CDR1 SGHKS and CDR2 YYEKEE come from the germline V gene (reference sequence). The CDR3 runs 15 residues. The DNA of the CDR3 is TGTGCCAGCAGCTTGGAGGGGGTTCCGAATCAGCCCCAGCATTTT. It specifies CASSLEGVPNQPQHF.

CDR3 nucleotide sequence: TGTGCCAGCAGCCGACAGGGCATCGACAATGAGCAGTTCTTC. As protein: CASSRQGIDNEQFF. V gene TRBV28 combines with J gene TRBJ2-1; 7 bases are a match to TRBD1. V shed 6 bases and J 5 bases; nucleotides not matched to a gene: 7. The CDR3 contains 14 residues. Germline V gives CDR1 MDHEN, CDR2 SYDVKM.

The V gene is TRBV7-2, the J gene TRBJ1-3; 8 nucleotides agree with TRBD1. CDR1 SGHTA and CDR2 FQGNSA come from the germline V gene. This CDR3 contains 18 residues. Losses at the gene ends were 5 bases for V and 3 bases for J; bases not matched to a gene: 15. The CDR3 is CASSQEPTGEASGNTIYF. As DNA, the CDR3 is TGTGCCAGCAGCCAAGAACCGACAGGGGAAGCGAGTGGAAACACCATATATTTT.

The rearrangement links TRBV27 to TRBJ2-3, with 13 bases lining up with TRBD2. Trimming at V came to 4 bases and at J to 2 bases, leaving 3 bases not matched to a gene. CDR3 length: 16 residues. Germline loops: CDR1 MNHEY, CDR2 SMNVEV (reference sequence). This CDR3 reads CASSSGLAGPTDTQYF. In nucleotides, the CDR3 is TGTGCCAGCAGTTCGGGACTAGCGGGACCCACAGATACGCAGTATTTT.

This chain joins TRBV5-4 and TRBJ2-7, with D possibly being TRBD1 (5 bases). V lost 5 bases and J lost 3, with 18 bases in between. The CDR3 spans 15 residues. The V gene's germline CDR1 is SGHNT and CDR2 YYREEE (reference sequence). The CDR3 DNA follows: TGTGCCAGCAGTCCAGGGATGTCTGGCGTCTACGAGCAGTACTTC. Translating gives CASSPGMSGVYEQYF.

CDR3: CASSEGDTEAFF. The CDR3 DNA reads TGTGCCAGCAGTGAGGGAGACACTGAAGCTTTCTTT. The chain uses TRBV2 and TRBJ1-1; D is undetermined. Germline V CDR1 and CDR2: SNHLY, FYNNEI. Trimming removed 3 bases at V and 3 bases at J, with 5 bases between. The CDR3 has 12 residues.

The chain joins TRBV6-1 to TRBJ1-2; 10 bases fit TRBD1. The CDR3 loop spans 15 amino acids. CDR1 MNHNS and CDR2 SASEGT come from the germline V gene. The ends lost 1 base at V and 8 bases at J; junction bases unmatched: 7. Written as DNA, the CDR3 is TGTGCCAGCAGTGAAGGTTTGGGACAGGGGCGCGGCTACACCTTC. As protein: CASSEGLGQGRGYTF.

The rearrangement joins TRBV5-1 to TRBJ1-1, with TRBD1 as a possible D gene (6 bases). The ends were cut back, 2 bases at V and 9 bases at J, with 14 bases in the middle. Per germline, CDR1 SGHRS and CDR2 YFSETQ. CDR3 length equals 13 residues. CDR3: CASSLTGSFQAFF. The CDR3 DNA reads TGCGCCAGCAGCTTAACAGGGTCATTCCAAGCTTTCTTT.

The chain couples TRBV19 to TRBJ1-5; tentatively, D is TRBD1 (6 bases). This CDR3 comprises 18 residues. CDR1 is LNHDA, CDR2 SQIVND, per germline (reference sequence). Trimming stripped 7 bases from V and 0 bases from J, with 22 bases between. The DNA for the CDR3 is TGTGCCAGTACCACAACCTCAAATTCGGGACATAGCAATCAGCCCCAGCATTTT. This gives the protein CASTTTSNSGHSNQPQHF.

The chain employs TRBV19 and TRBJ1-2; 8 bases match TRBD1. The CDR3 spans 15 residues. Trimming took 6 bases from V and 5 from J; bases not matched to a gene: 11. Germline V lookup: CDR1 LNHDA, CDR2 SQIVND (reference sequence). In DNA, the CDR3 is TGTGCCAGTAGGACCGCAGGGGGCGCGGGTTATGGCTACACCTTC. Translating gives CASRTAGGAGYGYTF.

The chain recombines TRBV9 with TRBJ1-1; 7 nucleotides match TRBD1. The V gene end was trimmed by 3 bases and the J gene end by 3 bases; junction bases not matched to a gene: 8. Germline V gene data show CDR1 as SGDLS and CDR2 as YYNGEE. This CDR3 spans 15 amino acids. In DNA form, the CDR3 reads TGTGCCAGCAGCGGTAGTTCAGGGGGGTACACTGAAGCTTTCTTT. Its protein product is CASSGSSGGYTEAFF.

V gene TRBV13 combines with J gene TRBJ2-7; 9 bases agree with TRBD2. The V and J ends lost 1 base and 6 bases, in that order; junction bases with no gene match: 10. The CDR3 sequence is 16 residues long. Germline CDR1 PRHDT, CDR2 FYEKMQ (reference sequence). The CDR3 nucleotides are TGTGCCAGCAGCTTAGCTAGCGGGATTAATTTAGGCGAGCAGTACTTC. Translation: CASSLASGINLGEQYF.

The chain has TRBV2 and TRBJ2-5; TRBD2 is a possible D gene (5 bases). This CDR3 spans 14 amino acids. Trimming removed 3 bases from V and 5 bases from J, with 13 bases in between. Germline V gene sequence: CDR1 SNHLY, CDR2 FYNNEI. CDR3 region: CASSDDSSRETQYF. The CDR3 coding sequence is TGTGCCAGCAGTGATGATTCTAGCCGCGAGACCCAGTACTTC.

This clone appeared a single time. The chain has TRBV6-1 and TRBJ2-7; 9 nucleotides match TRBD1. Looked up from germline, CDR1 is MNHNS and CDR2 is SASEGT. V gave up 9 bases and J gave up 1 base; unmatched junction bases: 7. The CDR3 consists of 14 residues. The CDR3 bases are TGTGCCAGTCTAGGACAGGGGACGTCCTACGAGCAGTACTTC. Its protein product is CASLGQGTSYEQYF.

This chain connects TRBV4-1 to TRBJ1-2; TRBD1 is a possible D gene (5 bases). Deletions cut 1 base from V and 8 bases from J, with 17 bases between. The length of the CDR3 is 15 residues. CDR1 and CDR2 from the germline V gene are MGHRA and YSYEKL. The CDR3 DNA follows: TGCGCCAGCAGCCAAGCAGGACACCCCCCTAGGGGCTACACCTTC. Its protein is CASSQAGHPPRGYTF.

In its sample, this clone was seen a few times. The chain couples TRBV9 to TRBJ2-7; a weak D match, TRBD1 (6 bases). The CDR3 contains 15 residues. CDR1 and CDR2 from the germline V gene are SGDLS and YYNGEE. Trimming took off 0 bases at V and 2 bases at J, with 12 bases between the two ends. CDR3 loop: CASSVAQGWTYEQYF. The CDR3 DNA reads TGTGCCAGCAGCGTAGCTCAGGGGTGGACCTACGAGCAGTACTTC.

This clone showed up just a few times. The chain has TRBV30 and TRBJ1-2; weak D call: TRBD1 (6 bases). The germline CDR1 and CDR2 sequences are GTSNPN and SVGIG (reference sequence). V was pared by 0 bases and J by 4 bases, with 15 bases between. The CDR3 consists of 15 residues. In DNA, the CDR3 is TGTGCCTGGAGTGTAGGGCTGACAGGATCCTATGGCTACACCTTC. It translates to CAWSVGLTGSYGYTF.

This clone was detected a few times. The V gene is TRBV7-9, the J gene TRBJ1-1; 11 nucleotides match TRBD1. Germline V gene data show CDR1 as SEHNR and CDR2 as FQNEAQ (reference sequence). CDR3 size: 16 residues. V shed 4 bases and J 7 bases; nucleotides not matched to a gene: 11. The CDR3 nucleotides are TGTGCCAGCAGCTCCCCTGGTGGGACAGGGGGTTATGAAGCTTTCTTT. It encodes CASSSPGGTGGYEAFF.